Below, 26 T cell receptor beta chains from the same sample are listed, as sequenced in a study of OX40 agonist ivuxolimab in advanced cancers. Produced via immunoSEQ multiplex PCR; TCRdb's table is partial and in-frame only. The table includes roughly 60,000 clones, around 90% detected once. The specimen comprised CD4+ or CD8+ T cells sorted from blood, sampled in a trial of the OX40 agonist ivuxolimab. These receptors all stem from an adult with an advanced solid tumor such as melanoma, head and neck, liver or kidney cancer.

V is TRBV29-1 and J is TRBJ2-1, with 7 bases lining up with TRBD2. The CDR3 covers 12 residues. Germline CDR1 reads SQVTM; CDR2 reads ANQGSEA. Germline trimming cut 3 bases from V and 9 bases from J; bases unmatched to any gene: 5. CDR3 amino acids: CSVERGGSEQFF. The CDR3 nucleotides are TGCAGCGTTGAGCGGGGAGGGAGTGAGCAGTTCTTC.

The chain recombines TRBV19 with TRBJ2-7, with 10 nucleotides matching TRBD2. V lost 0 bases to trimming and J lost 0 bases; unmatched junction nucleotides: 5. The germline V gene encodes CDR1 LNHDA and CDR2 SQIVND (reference sequence). This CDR3 comprises 17 residues. CDR3 residues: CASSIEGTSAHSYEQYF. As DNA, the CDR3 is TGTGCCAGTAGTATAGAAGGGACTAGCGCCCACTCCTACGAGCAGTACTTC. Together with reference TRBV19 and TRBJ2-7, the CDR3 gives the full variable domain: DGGITQSPKYLFRKEGQNVTLSCEQNLNHDAMYWYRQDPGQGLRLIYYSQIVNDFQKGDIAEGYSVSREKKESFPLTVTSAQKNPTAFYLCASSIEGTSAHSYEQYFGPGTRLTVT.

This chain joins TRBV5-1 and TRBJ2-1; 9 nucleotides agree with TRBD2. Germline CDR1 is SGHRS and CDR2 is YFSETQ. V shed 4 bases and J 0 bases; nucleotides not matched to a gene: 5. The CDR3 length is 16 residues. DNA for the CDR3: TGCGCCAGCAGCCCTAGCGGGATTCTCTCCTACAATGAGCAGTTCTTC. Translation gives CASSPSGILSYNEQFF.

This CDR3 reads CAISSTSGQFF. DNA for the CDR3: TGTGCCATCAGTTCGACTAGCGGGCAGTTCTTC. The chain carries TRBV10-3 and TRBJ2-1; 9 bases align to TRBD2. CDR1 is ENHRY and CDR2 is SYGVKD in the germline V gene. The CDR3 has 11 amino acids. V was clipped by 5 bases and J by 12 bases; unmatched bases: 2.

The gene calls are TRBV19 and TRBJ2-1; 10 bases line up with TRBD2. The V gene end was trimmed by 6 bases and the J gene end by 7 bases; junction bases not matched to a gene: 9. Germline V gene sequence: CDR1 LNHDA, CDR2 SQIVND (reference sequence). This CDR3 is built from 15 residues. The CDR3 here is CASRILAGRGNEQFF. CDR3 DNA: TGTGCCAGTAGGATACTAGCGGGACGGGGGAATGAGCAGTTCTTC.

The chain recombines TRBV27 with TRBJ1-6; D not resolved. Germline CDR1 MNHEY, CDR2 SMNVEV (reference sequence). The CDR3 extends over 14 amino acids. V dropped 8 bases and J dropped 7 bases, with 15 bases sitting between them. The CDR3 protein is CASSPGYKNSPLHF. The CDR3, as DNA: TGTGCCAGCTCTCCGGGCTACAAGAATTCACCCCTCCACTTT.

This chain joins TRBV19 and TRBJ2-2; 8 bases fit TRBD2. CDR3 length: 15 amino acids. Per germline, CDR1 LNHDA and CDR2 SQIVND (reference sequence). The V and J ends lost 7 bases and 4 bases, in that order; junction bases with no gene match: 8. CDR3 sequence reads: CASNPGLGITGELFF. The DNA of the CDR3 is TGTGCCAGTAACCCGGGACTAGGGATCACCGGGGAGCTGTTTTTT.

For this clone: At the DNA level, this CDR3 is encoded by other sequences in the same sample as well. The J gene is TRBJ2-7, the V gene TRBV27, with 7 bases identical to TRBD2. The CDR3 runs to 15 residues. CDR1 is MNHEY, CDR2 SMNVEV, per germline (reference sequence). The V and J ends lost 5 bases and 0 bases, in that order; junction bases with no gene match: 7. In DNA, the CDR3 is TGTGCCAGCAGTGTGACTAGCCAGAGCTCCTACGAGCAGTACTTC. This translates into CASSVTSQSSYEQYF.

This rearrangement joins TRBV19 to TRBJ2-1, with 10 positions matching TRBD2. Trimming at V came to 1 base and at J to 0 bases, leaving 0 bases not matched to a gene. The CDR3 runs 16 residues. CDR1 and CDR2 (germline): LNHDA, SQIVND (reference sequence). The CDR3: CASSIASGGSYNEQFF. The CDR3 region has the DNA TGTGCCAGTAGTATAGCTAGCGGGGGCTCCTACAATGAGCAGTTCTTC.

The chain uses TRBV6-6 and TRBJ1-5; no definite D call. The CDR3 sequence is 15 residues long. Germline CDR1 is MNHNY and CDR2 is SVGAGI (reference sequence). Trimming removed 6 bases at V and 0 bases at J, with 12 bases between. The chain's CDR3 is CASRAGGPSNQPQHF. DNA of the CDR3: TGTGCCAGCAGAGCAGGAGGGCCTAGCAATCAGCCCCAGCATTTT.

The rearrangement links TRBV9 to TRBJ2-1; no clear D. The V and J ends lost 0 bases and 2 bases respectively, with 6 bases between them. There are 14 residues in the CDR3. Germline V lookup: CDR1 SGDLS, CDR2 YYNGEE. The CDR3 bases are TGTGCCAGCAGCGTAGATTCCACCTACAATGAGCAGTTCTTC. This codes for CASSVDSTYNEQFF. Full variable domain (missing parts from reference TRBV9 and TRBJ2-1): DSGVTQTPKHLITATGQRVTLRCSPRSGDLSVYWYQQSLDQGLQFLIQYYNGEERAKGNILERFSAQQFPDLHSELNLSSLELGDSALYFCASSVDSTYNEQFFGPGTRLTVL.

The V gene is TRBV30, the J gene TRBJ2-2; 9 bases fit TRBD2. This CDR3 spans 16 amino acids. V dropped 2 bases and J dropped 0; count of bases not matched to a gene: 4. Germline V CDR1 and CDR2: GTSNPN, SVGIG (reference sequence). In DNA form, the CDR3 reads TGTGCCTGGAGTAGCGGGAGGCTATCGAACACCGGGGAGCTGTTTTTT. It is translated as CAWSSGRLSNTGELFF.

CDR3 residues: CAISDEAYEQYF. As DNA, the CDR3 is TGTGCCATCAGTGACGAAGCCTACGAGCAGTACTTC. The chain combines TRBV10-3 with TRBJ2-7; D is uncertain. This CDR3 spans 12 amino acids. Germline CDR1 ENHRY, CDR2 SYGVKD. Between the trimmed V and J ends, which lost 3 bases and 2 bases, there was a span of 5 bases.

The chain links TRBV5-1 to TRBJ2-3; 9 nucleotides match TRBD2. From germline, CDR1 is SGHRS and CDR2 YFSETQ. This CDR3 has 19 amino acids. V was clipped by 0 bases and J by 2 bases; unmatched bases: 13. CDR3 region: CASSLALAGPPHNTDTQYF. The DNA of the CDR3 is TGCGCCAGCAGCTTGGCGCTAGCGGGACCACCACATAACACAGATACGCAGTATTTT.

The CDR3 loop is CASSEGMVYGYTF. CDR3 coding DNA: TGTGCCAGCAGTGAGGGAATGGTCTATGGCTACACCTTC. The chain has TRBV2 and TRBJ1-2, with D unclear. V dropped 3 bases and J dropped 4 bases, with 9 bases sitting between them. This CDR3 comprises 13 residues. Germline CDR1 and CDR2: SNHLY and FYNNEI.

The CDR3 protein is CASSPGGTATYEQYF. The CDR3 DNA reads TGCGCCAGCAGCCCGGGCGGGACAGCTACTTACGAGCAGTACTTC. J is TRBJ2-7 and V is TRBV5-1; a possible D gene is TRBD1 (7 bases). V shed 4 bases and J shed 4 bases, with 18 bases lying between them. The CDR3 spans 15 residues. In germline, CDR1 is SGHRS, CDR2 YFSETQ. Full variable domain (missing parts from reference TRBV5-1 and TRBJ2-7): KAGVTQTPRYLIKTRGQQVTLSCSPISGHRSVSWYQQTPGQGLQFLFEYFSETQRNKGNFPGRFSGRQFSNSRSEMNVSTLELGDSALYLCASSPGGTATYEQYFGPGTRLTVT.

The rearrangement links TRBV11-2 to TRBJ2-7, with D possibly being TRBD1 (6 bases). The CDR3 runs to 15 residues. V was cut by 1 base and J by 3 bases, with 13 bases left in between. The germline gives CDR1 SGHAT, CDR2 FQNNGV. This chain's CDR3 is CASSLAQGGNYEQYF. CDR3 DNA sequence: TGTGCCAGCAGCTTAGCACAAGGGGGAAACTACGAGCAGTACTTC. The full variable domain, completed using reference TRBV11-2 and TRBJ2-7, is EAGVAQSPRYKIIEKRQSVAFWCNPISGHATLYWYQQILGQGPKLLIQFQNNGVVDDSQLPKDRFSAERLKGVDSTLKIQPAKLEDSAVYLCASSLAQGGNYEQYFGPGTRLTVT.

This clone was observed once. The chain couples TRBV5-4 to TRBJ2-1; 16 bases match TRBD2. Germline V gives CDR1 SGHNT, CDR2 YYREEE (reference sequence). Trimming at V came to 3 bases and at J to 9 bases, leaving 3 bases not matched to a gene. The length of the CDR3 is 15 residues. The CDR3 spells CASSSGLAGGGEQFF. In nucleotides, the CDR3 is TGTGCCAGCAGCTCGGGACTAGCGGGAGGGGGTGAGCAGTTCTTC.

J is TRBJ2-7 and V is TRBV2, with TRBD2 matching 12 bases. J was trimmed by 6 bases and V by 6 bases; bases with no gene match: 12. Germline V gene lookup returns CDR1 SNHLY and CDR2 FYNNEI. The CDR3 is made up of 16 amino acids. The chain's CDR3 is CASRPPEASGRAEQYF. CDR3 DNA sequence: TGTGCCAGCAGGCCCCCGGAGGCTAGCGGGAGGGCCGAGCAGTACTTC.

Written as DNA, the CDR3 is TGTGCTAGTGGTTTTGGGGGTGTGGAGACCCAGTACTTC. As protein: CASGFGGVETQYF. The chain carries TRBV12-5 and TRBJ2-5; TRBD1 or TRBD2 may be the D gene (5 bases each). V was shortened by 3 bases and J by 5 bases, with 10 bases between the two germline ends. Germline V gene data show CDR1 as LGHNT and CDR2 as FRNRAP. CDR3 length equals 13 residues.

This chain connects TRBV7-9 to TRBJ2-1; D is ambiguous. The germline CDR1 and CDR2 sequences are SEHNR and FQNEAQ (reference sequence). The CDR3 is made up of 15 amino acids. V dropped 5 bases and J dropped 0 bases, with 11 bases sitting between them. CDR3 region: CASSPPLSSYNEQFF. CDR3 in DNA: TGTGCCAGCAGCCCACCGTTGAGCTCCTACAATGAGCAGTTCTTC.

The CDR3 sequence is CASSFRDRNNYGYTF. The CDR3 DNA is TGTGCCAGCTCATTCCGGGACAGGAATAACTATGGCTACACCTTC. This chain joins TRBV18 and TRBJ1-2; 8 bases agree with TRBD1. Germline-derived CDR1 and CDR2 are KGHSH and LQKENI. Trimming at V came to 5 bases and at J to 1 base, leaving 6 bases not matched to a gene. CDR3 length equals 15 residues.

The V call is TRBV28, the J call TRBJ1-4; 10 bases agree with TRBD1. CDR3 length equals 17 residues. Per germline, CDR1 MDHEN and CDR2 SYDVKM. Trimming at V came to 3 bases and at J to 8 bases, leaving 12 bases not matched to a gene. The CDR3: CASSFRDRGWYWEKLFF. The CDR3 DNA sequence: TGTGCCAGCAGTTTCCGGGACAGGGGTTGGTATTGGGAAAAACTGTTTTTT.

V and J are TRBV9 and TRBJ1-3, with D uncertain. CDR1 SGDLS and CDR2 YYNGEE come from the germline V gene. This CDR3 has 14 residues. The V end lost 3 bases, the J end lost 2 bases, and 9 bases lay between the germline ends. The CDR3, as DNA: TGTGCCAGCAGCGCCCAAAGGGCTGGAAACACCATATATTTT. Residues: CASSAQRAGNTIYF.

The chain is built from TRBV30 and TRBJ1-4, with a tentative D call TRBD1 (5 bases). The germline gives CDR1 GTSNPN, CDR2 SVGIG (reference sequence). The V end was cut by 4 bases, the J end by 4 bases, with 13 bases between. The CDR3 consists of 14 residues. CDR3 sequence: CAWTQGGVNEKLFF. The CDR3 region has the DNA TGTGCCTGGACCCAGGGAGGGGTTAATGAAAAACTGTTTTTT.

The chain has TRBV5-4 and TRBJ2-3; 8 bases agree with TRBD2. Germline assignment: CDR1 SGHNT and CDR2 YYREEE (reference sequence). The CDR3 totals 14 residues. V gave up 7 bases and J gave up 0 bases; unmatched junction bases: 4. The CDR3 protein is CASPAGASTDTQYF. CDR3 nucleotides: TGTGCCAGCCCAGCGGGAGCTAGCACAGATACGCAGTATTTT.